This T cell receptor (beta chain) emerged from a study of OX40 agonist ivuxolimab in advanced cancers. Whole-study context: A diagnosis of hepatocellular carcinoma, melanoma, renal cell or head and neck cancer was present in dose-escalation patients. The mean age was about 57 years, ranging from about 23 to 85, with approximately 85% of participants male.

The data were produced by immunoSEQ multiplex PCR, yet TCRdb's version contains in-frame clones alone and is incomplete. The top ten hold roughly 6% of the sample, which has approximately 76,000 clones, approximately 83% seen once. V dropped 3 bases and J dropped 4 bases, with 10 bases sitting between them. CDR3 length: 13 amino acids. Germline values: CDR1 MNHNY, CDR2 SVGAGI (reference sequence). The chain uses TRBV6-6 and TRBJ2-7; tentatively, D is TRBD2 (6 bases). This specimen was CD4+ or CD8+ T cells sorted from blood, taken in a trial of the OX40 agonist ivuxolimab. The TCR sequence derives from an adult with an advanced solid tumor such as melanoma, head and neck, liver or kidney cancer. CDR3 amino acids: CASSYSGEYEQYF. The CDR3 region has the DNA TGTGCCAGCAGTTATTCGGGGGAGTACGAGCAGTACTTC.